This TCR beta chain was captured in a study of post-analysis software for immune sequencing data. Looking at the study overall: Included among the disease courses, which were recorded for the cohort, were relapsing-remitting, secondary progressive and progressive-relapsing multiple sclerosis.

The germline CDR1 and CDR2 sequences are DFQATT and SNEGSKA (reference sequence). V lost 0 bases and J lost 10, with 21 bases in between. The CDR3 is 16 amino acids. The authors incorporated unique molecular identifiers into the TCR beta cDNA libraries. T cells numbering about 0.85 to 11 million gave rise to 500,000 or so cDNA molecules. One entry per CDR3 protein results from TCRdb running MiXCR on the PCR reads. In the table there are 450,000 to 700,000 distinct CDR3 sequences, 44% of which are singletons. Notes on the study in general: Compared against controls, patients with multiple sclerosis displayed significantly lower normalized Chao1 diversity. Five or six TRBV segments were significantly more frequent in patients than in controls. TRBV5-6, TRBV5-1 and TRBV20-1 were among these segments.

Comments on this clonotype: Its antigen is currently unknown.

This clonotype was sampled from a girl aged 5-17 years with multiple sclerosis. Specimen: blood. The chain combines TRBV20-1 with TRBJ1-4; tentative D call: TRBD1 (5 bases). The CDR3 is CSARDRGKDPGGKLFF. The CDR3, as DNA: TGCAGTGCTAGAGATCGTGGCAAAGATCCGGGGGGAAAACTGTTTTTT.